This TCR beta chain appears in the sequencing data of a study of blood T cell repertoires in COVID-19. About the research overall: Italy, Spain and the United States were the sources of the convalescent and acute COVID-19 samples. PBMCs, B-cell-depleted T cells, or T cells provided the cDNA or gDNA that made up the material.

In the authors' methods: Reference gene primers were amplified, and this amplification served to estimate nucleated cell counts. Data came from immunoSEQ multiplex PCR; TCRdb stores just in-frame clones and leaves some out. V and J calls and clone size are copied from that table; D and trimming were computed from the DNA. The sample holds 200,000 or so clones, roughly four fifths seen once. This CDR3 contains 14 residues. CDR1 LGHNA and CDR2 YNFKEQ come from the germline V gene. Trimming removed 1 base from V and 8 bases from J, with 14 bases in between. This sequence joins TRBV4-2 and TRBJ1-2; perhaps TRBD1 as D (5 bases). The specimen sequenced was peripheral blood. This TCR was recovered from a woman aged 40 to 50 with acute or convalescent COVID-19. The CDR3 bases are TGTGCCAGCAGCCAAGTTCGGGGGGATGGCGGCTACACCTTC. As protein: CASSQVRGDGGYTF.